This TCR beta chain was documented in a study of cytomegalovirus exposure and HLA in healthy donors. Amplification used 60 Vbeta primers and 13 Jbeta primers. The method was immunoSEQ multiplex PCR; TCRdb's version includes in-frame clones alone and lacks a portion of them. This repertoire includes some 51,000 clones. This clonotype was obtained from a man aged 40-49 years in good health and CMV-seropositive. Sequenced sample: PBMCs.

DNA of the CDR3: TGTGCCAGCAGCTTTAGTCCGGGAGTGGGGGAGACCCAGTACTTC. This gives the protein CASSFSPGVGETQYF. The genes are TRBV11-2 and TRBJ2-5; a weak D match, TRBD2 (6 bases). V dropped 3 bases and J dropped 5 bases, with 16 bases sitting between them. Per the germline V gene, CDR1 is SGHAT and CDR2 is FQNNGV. The length of the CDR3 is 15 residues.